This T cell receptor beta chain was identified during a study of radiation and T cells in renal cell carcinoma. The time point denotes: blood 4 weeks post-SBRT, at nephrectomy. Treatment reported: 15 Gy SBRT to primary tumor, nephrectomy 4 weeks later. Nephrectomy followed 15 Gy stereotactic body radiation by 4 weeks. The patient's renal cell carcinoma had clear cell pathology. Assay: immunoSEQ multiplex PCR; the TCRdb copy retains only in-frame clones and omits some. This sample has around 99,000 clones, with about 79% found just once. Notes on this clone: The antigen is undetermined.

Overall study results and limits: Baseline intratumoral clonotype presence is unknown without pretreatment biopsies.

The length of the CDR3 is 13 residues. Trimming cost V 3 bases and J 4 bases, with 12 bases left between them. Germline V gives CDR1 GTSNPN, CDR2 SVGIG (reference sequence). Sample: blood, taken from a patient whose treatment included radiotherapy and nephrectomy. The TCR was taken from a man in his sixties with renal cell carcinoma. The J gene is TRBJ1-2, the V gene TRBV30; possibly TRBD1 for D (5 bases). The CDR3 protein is CAWSPGPAYGYTF. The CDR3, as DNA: TGTGCCTGGAGCCCGGGGCCCGCCTATGGCTACACCTTC.